These 3 T cell receptor beta chains were sequenced from one sample in a study of T cell responses to AZD1222 COVID-19 vaccine. Sequencing was performed with immunoSEQ multiplex PCR; in TCRdb, only in-frame clones are kept and a portion is missing. The profile shows some 150,000 clones, approximately 92% of them singletons. Sequencing was performed on peripheral blood, taken 28 days after the second AZD1222 dose. The receptors derive from an adult who received the AZD1222 COVID-19 vaccine.

The V call is TRBV6-5, the J call TRBJ2-6; 7 bases are shared with TRBD2. The junction had 6 bases not matched to a gene; V was cut back by 7 bases and J by 3 bases. CDR3 size: 15 residues. Looked up from germline, CDR1 is MNHEY and CDR2 is SVGAGI. The DNA for the CDR3 is TGTGCCAGCACCGGGGGGTCTAGTGGGGCCAACGTCCTGACTTTC. Amino acids: CASTGGSSGANVLTF.

The CDR3 here is CASSSGTENSPLHF. The CDR3 nucleotides are TGTGCCAGTAGTAGCGGGACAGAGAATTCACCCCTCCACTTT. The chain links TRBV19 to TRBJ1-6; 7 bases align to TRBD1. Germline V CDR1 and CDR2: LNHDA, SQIVND (reference sequence). V lost 4 bases to trimming and J lost 7 bases; unmatched junction nucleotides: 4. This CDR3 has 14 residues.

The V and J genes are TRBV5-1 and TRBJ2-3, with 7 bases matching TRBD2. Germline CDR1 and CDR2: SGHRS and YFSETQ. The CDR3 is 15 amino acids. J was trimmed by 2 bases and V by 6 bases; bases with no gene match: 9. As DNA, the CDR3 is TGCGCCAGCACCCTGGGAAGCGGGACCACAGATACGCAGTATTTT. It codes for CASTLGSGTTDTQYF.